The source of this TCR beta chain is a study of shared clonotypes between healthy human individuals. The CDR3 is made up of 14 amino acids. Germline lookup yields CDR1 SNHLY and CDR2 FYNNEI. Trimming removed 4 bases from V and 0 bases from J, with 7 bases in between. Original analysis: Filtering differed, since immunoSEQ gave only junction sequences and no quality scores. Only in-frame clones appear in the TCRdb table, and some are missing; sequencing was by immunoSEQ multiplex PCR. Clone size and the V and J calls come from that table; the DNA yielded D and trimming. The table has around 1,100,000 clones, roughly 80% seen once; the top ten hold 0.85% to 1%. Donors comprised healthy HIV-negative adults lacking recent acute infections or vaccinations. Donors comprised only Caucasian adults living in Nashville, Tennessee.

Sequencing used memory CD4+ T cells from PBMCs. Sample subset: CD45RA-negative fraction. This clonotype was sampled from a man younger than 30 in good health. Some clones in this sample may be carry-over from other donors' samples. V usage is TRBV2 and J usage is TRBJ1-3; D not certain. CDR3 coding DNA: TGTGCCAGCAGTGGGGCTACCTCTGGAAACACCATATATTTT. It is translated as CASSGATSGNTIYF.